The present T cell receptor beta chain was sequenced within a study of blood T cell repertoires in COVID-19. The V segment lost 6 bases and the J segment 4 bases; nucleotides outside the gene matches: 5. The CDR3 covers 13 residues. Data came from immunoSEQ multiplex PCR; TCRdb stores just in-frame clones and leaves some out. The profile shows tens of thousands of clones, approximately 80% of them singletons. The sample was peripheral blood. This chain joins TRBV12-3 or TRBV12-4 and TRBJ1-2; 7 positions agree with TRBD1. The receptor was derived from a woman aged 55-70 years with acute or convalescent COVID-19. CDR3 sequence reads: CASRRDSSYGYTF. CDR3 nucleotides: TGTGCCAGCAGGCGGGACAGCTCCTATGGCTACACCTTC.